A selection of T cell receptor beta chains follows, all from one sample in a study of shared clonotypes between healthy human individuals. This table comes from immunoSEQ multiplex PCR, and its TCRdb copy is limited to in-frame clones, with some not included. The data hold about 700,000 clones, with 92% observed a single time. Sequenced: naive CD8+ T cells sorted from blood. Source of these receptors: a man aged 30 to 39 in good health. Both conserved end residues are part of each CDR3. The D gene is left open where the match is weak. Not all rows give a size; the values are once, few, many and, for expanded clones, a class.

j_call | clone_size | v_call | d_call | cdr3_aa | cdr3_nt
TRBJ1-3 | once | TRBV4-1 | . | CASSQIAGERDTIYF | TGCGCCAGCAGCCAAATCGCGGGAGAGCGGGACACCATATATTTT
TRBJ2-7 | once | TRBV27 | . | CASSLFFPSEQYF | TGTGCCAGCAGTTTATTTTTCCCCTCAGAGCAGTACTTC
TRBJ2-5 | . | TRBV2 | TRBD1 | CASSIGQGLQETQYF | TGTGCCAGCAGCATAGGACAGGGCCTACAAGAGACCCAGTACTTC
TRBJ2-1 | . | TRBV10-1 | TRBD2 | CASSAGLAGPYNEQFF | TGCGCCAGCAGTGCAGGACTAGCGGGGCCTTACAATGAGCAGTTCTTC
TRBJ2-7 | . | TRBV14 | TRBD1 | CASSQTGGGEQYF | TGTGCCAGCAGCCAAACAGGGGGAGGCGAGCAGTACTTC
TRBJ2-2 | . | TRBV7-8 | . | CASSLEGLALLSETTGELFF | TGTGCCAGCAGCTTAGAAGGTTTGGCCCTTCTGTCGGAAACCACCGGGGAGCTGTTTTTT
TRBJ2-7 | once | TRBV5-1 | TRBD1 | CASSLSHGTGFPEQYF | TGCGCCAGCAGCTTGAGCCACGGGACAGGGTTCCCCGAGCAGTACTTC
TRBJ2-5 | . | TRBV29-1 | TRBD2 | CSVGGLAELVETQYF | TGCAGCGTTGGGGGACTAGCGGAGTTGGTGGAGACCCAGTACTTC
TRBJ2-5 | once | TRBV2 | TRBD2 | CASSGVGAGVAETQYF | TGTGCCAGCAGTGGGGTCGGAGCGGGAGTAGCAGAGACCCAGTACTTC
TRBJ2-1 | . | TRBV18 | TRBD2 | CASSPPDWGLAGATYQEQFF | TGTGCCAGCTCACCTCCCGATTGGGGACTAGCGGGAGCAACTTATCAAGAGCAGTTCTTC
TRBJ2-1 | . | TRBV27 | TRBD1 | CASRHGTAYNEQFF | TGTGCCAGCAGACACGGGACAGCCTACAATGAGCAGTTCTTC
TRBJ2-1 | . | TRBV7-9 | TRBD2 | CASSRYPGLAGHINEQFF | TGTGCCAGCAGCCGTTATCCGGGACTAGCGGGTCACATCAATGAGCAGTTCTTC
TRBJ2-5 | . | TRBV11-2 | . | CASSPKAAGHQETQYF | TGTGCCAGCAGCCCGAAGGCCGCAGGGCACCAAGAGACCCAGTACTTC
TRBJ1-5 | . | TRBV13 | . | CASSYGGQPQHF | TGTGCCAGCAGCTACGGGGGTCAGCCCCAGCATTTT
TRBJ1-2 | . | TRBV27 | . | CASSSSGSLFANYGYTF | TGTGCCAGCAGTTCATCCGGGAGCCTTTTCGCTAACTATGGCTACACCTTC
TRBJ1-1 | . | TRBV7-6 | . | CASSLELGNTEAFF | TGTGCCAGCAGCTTAGAATTAGGGAACACTGAAGCTTTCTTT
TRBJ2-2 | . | TRBV6-1 | . | CASSDPSDTGELFF | TGTGCCAGCAGTGACCCTTCTGACACCGGGGAGCTGTTTTTT
TRBJ2-1 | once | TRBV4-3 | TRBD2 | CASSSRTSGYNEQFF | TGCGCCAGCAGCTCCCGGACTAGCGGGTACAATGAGCAGTTCTTC
TRBJ2-1 | . | TRBV6-1 | . | CAVTTGAYNEQFF | TGTGCCGTCACCACGGGAGCTTACAATGAGCAGTTCTTC
TRBJ1-2 | once | TRBV4-1 | . | CASSQESNYGYTF | TGCGCCAGCAGCCAAGAGTCTAACTATGGCTACACCTTC
TRBJ1-2 | once | TRBV2 | . | CASSHPVGSVDYGYTF | TGTGCCAGCAGCCATCCGGTCGGGTCGGTGGACTATGGCTACACCTTC
TRBJ2-7 | . | TRBV7-8 | TRBD2 | CASSLSAGEVYEQYF | TGTGCCAGCAGCTTATCAGCGGGAGAGGTCTACGAGCAGTACTTC
TRBJ2-1 | . | TRBV5-1 | TRBD2 | CASSTFSGRINEQFF | TGCGCCAGCAGCACCTTTAGCGGGAGGATCAATGAGCAGTTCTTC
TRBJ2-1 | . | TRBV9 | . | CASSAPGGLRVYNEQFF | TGTGCCAGCAGCGCCCCTGGAGGTCTCCGCGTCTACAATGAGCAGTTCTTC
TRBJ1-5 | . | TRBV5-1 | . | CASSFIWQRNQPQHF | TGCGCCAGCAGCTTTATTTGGCAGAGAAATCAGCCCCAGCATTTT
TRBJ1-1 | . | TRBV27 | . | CASGLGTEAFF | TGTGCCAGCGGACTTGGCACTGAAGCTTTCTTT
TRBJ1-2 | . | TRBV2 | . | CATTGDEDYGYTF | TGTGCCACCACGGGGGACGAAGACTATGGCTACACCTTC
TRBJ1-5 | . | TRBV27 | . | CASGRGVERQPQHF | TGTGCCAGCGGGCGGGGCGTCGAGCGTCAGCCCCAGCATTTT
TRBJ1-2 | . | TRBV29-1 | TRBD1 | CSVETGDNYGYTF | TGCAGCGTTGAAACAGGGGACAACTATGGCTACACCTTC
TRBJ2-3 | . | TRBV9 | . | CASSPPSDTQYF | TGTGCCAGCAGCCCCCCTTCAGATACGCAGTATTTT
TRBJ2-1 | . | TRBV27 | TRBD1 | CASSLPAGGTNEQFF | TGTGCCAGCAGTTTGCCTGCAGGGGGCACGAATGAGCAGTTCTTC
TRBJ2-7 | . | TRBV28 | . | CASGPHSGDYEQYF | TGTGCGAGCGGTCCGCACTCGGGGGACTACGAGCAGTACTTC
TRBJ2-5 | . | TRBV7-6 | TRBD2 | CASSSLAGERGETQYF | TGTGCCAGCAGCTCGCTAGCGGGAGAGCGAGGGGAGACCCAGTACTTC
TRBJ2-3 | . | TRBV7-9 | . | CASLPTTSTDTQYF | TGTGCCAGCTTACCCACCACAAGCACAGATACGCAGTATTTT
TRBJ2-5 | . | TRBV10-3 | . | CAIRGDHQETQYF | TGTGCCATCAGAGGGGACCACCAAGAGACCCAGTACTTC
TRBJ2-7 | . | TRBV28 | . | CATTGGTYEQYF | TGTGCCACCACGGGTGGCACTTACGAGCAGTACTTC
TRBJ1-4 | . | TRBV2 | . | CASGGDWAQNEKLFF | TGTGCCAGCGGGGGGGACTGGGCTCAGAATGAAAAACTGTTTTTT
TRBJ1-1 | . | TRBV18 | . | CASSPPTGNTEAFF | TGTGCCAGCTCACCACCGACGGGAAACACTGAAGCTTTCTTT
TRBJ2-1 | . | TRBV10-2 | TRBD2 | CASSESRGGLAEGNEQFF | TGCGCCAGCAGTGAGTCTAGGGGTGGGCTAGCGGAGGGCAATGAGCAGTTCTTC
TRBJ1-1 | . | TRBV29-1 | . | CSFRDPEGDTEAFF | TGCAGCTTCCGGGACCCAGAGGGTGACACTGAAGCTTTCTTT
TRBJ2-5 | . | TRBV2 | . | CASRNLNQETQYF | TGTGCCAGCAGGAACTTAAACCAAGAGACCCAGTACTTC
TRBJ2-1 | . | TRBV28 | . | CASSLSPIRTDFSYNEQFF | TGTGCCAGCAGTTTATCACCTATTCGAACGGACTTTTCCTACAATGAGCAGTTCTTC
TRBJ2-3 | . | TRBV7-2 | TRBD1 | CASSFRDRAVDTQYF | TGTGCCAGCAGCTTCCGGGACAGGGCTGTAGATACGCAGTATTTT
TRBJ1-2 | . | TRBV9 | . | CASSTAGDNYGYTF | TGTGCCAGCAGCACGGCGGGGGATAACTATGGCTACACCTTC
TRBJ2-2 | . | TRBV9 | . | CASSVYPGTNTGELFF | TGTGCCAGCAGCGTTTATCCGGGGACGAACACCGGGGAGCTGTTTTTT
TRBJ2-5 | . | TRBV5-1 | TRBD2 | CASSPASGRGETQYF | TGCGCCAGCAGCCCCGCTAGCGGGAGAGGGGAGACCCAGTACTTC
TRBJ2-1 | . | TRBV28 | . | CASSWLASYNEQFF | TGTGCCAGCAGTTGGCTAGCATCCTACAATGAGCAGTTCTTC
TRBJ2-1 | . | TRBV2 | TRBD1 | CASSRTGYNEQFF | TGTGCCAGCAGTAGGACAGGGTACAATGAGCAGTTCTTC
TRBJ2-2 | . | TRBV28 | . | CASSLMVAADTGELFF | TGTGCCAGCAGTTTAATGGTAGCGGCGGACACCGGGGAGCTGTTTTTT